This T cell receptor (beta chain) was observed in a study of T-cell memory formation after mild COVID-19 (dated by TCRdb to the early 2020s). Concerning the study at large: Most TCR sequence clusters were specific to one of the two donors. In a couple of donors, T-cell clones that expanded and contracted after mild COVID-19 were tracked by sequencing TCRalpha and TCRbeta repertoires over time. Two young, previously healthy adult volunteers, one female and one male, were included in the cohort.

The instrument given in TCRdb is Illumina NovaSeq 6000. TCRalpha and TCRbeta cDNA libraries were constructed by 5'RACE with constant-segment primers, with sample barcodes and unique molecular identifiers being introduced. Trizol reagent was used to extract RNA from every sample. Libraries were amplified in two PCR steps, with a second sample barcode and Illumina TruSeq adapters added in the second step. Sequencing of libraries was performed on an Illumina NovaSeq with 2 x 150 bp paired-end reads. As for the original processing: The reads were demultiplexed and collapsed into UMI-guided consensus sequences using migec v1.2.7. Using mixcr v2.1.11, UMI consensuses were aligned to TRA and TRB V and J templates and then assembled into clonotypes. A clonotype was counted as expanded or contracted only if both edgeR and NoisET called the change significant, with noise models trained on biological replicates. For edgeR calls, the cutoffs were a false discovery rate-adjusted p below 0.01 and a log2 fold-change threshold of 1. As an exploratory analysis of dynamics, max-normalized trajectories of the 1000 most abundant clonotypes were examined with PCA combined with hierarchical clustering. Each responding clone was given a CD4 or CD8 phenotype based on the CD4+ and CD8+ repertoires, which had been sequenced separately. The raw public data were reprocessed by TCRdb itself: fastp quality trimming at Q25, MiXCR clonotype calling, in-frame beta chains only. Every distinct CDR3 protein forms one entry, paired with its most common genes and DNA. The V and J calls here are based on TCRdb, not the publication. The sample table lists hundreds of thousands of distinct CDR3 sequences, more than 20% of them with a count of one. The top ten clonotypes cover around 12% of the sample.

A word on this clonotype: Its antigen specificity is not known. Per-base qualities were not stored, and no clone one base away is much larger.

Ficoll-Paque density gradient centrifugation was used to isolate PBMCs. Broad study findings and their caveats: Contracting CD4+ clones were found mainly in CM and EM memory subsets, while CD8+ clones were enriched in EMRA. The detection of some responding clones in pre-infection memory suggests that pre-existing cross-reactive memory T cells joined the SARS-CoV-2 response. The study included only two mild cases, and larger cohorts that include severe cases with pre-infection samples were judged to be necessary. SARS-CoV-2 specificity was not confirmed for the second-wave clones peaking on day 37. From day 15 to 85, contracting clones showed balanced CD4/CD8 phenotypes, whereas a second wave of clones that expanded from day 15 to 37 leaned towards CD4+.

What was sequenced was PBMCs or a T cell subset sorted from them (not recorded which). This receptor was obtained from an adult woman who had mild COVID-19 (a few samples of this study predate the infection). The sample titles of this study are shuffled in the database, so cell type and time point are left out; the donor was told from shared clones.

The DNA is as follows: TGCAGTGCTAGACCACCGGAACTTAGCTATGGCTACACCTTC. Its amino acids are CSARPPELSYGYTF. Rearrangement joined TRBV20-1 to TRBJ1-2; the D gene assignment is ambiguous. The germline V gene (reference sequence) supplies CDR1 DFQATT and CDR2 SNEGSKA. Deletion took 2 bases off V and 4 bases off J, with a span of 14 bases between the germline ends. The CDR3 has 14 amino acids, counting the end cysteine and phenylalanine. Of all the DNA, just the CDR3 is kept, 42 bases in frame from base 1.